This T cell receptor (beta chain) was obtained from a study of human T cells and chemical hapten exposure. This clonotype was counted at least ten times. Time point in this sample: pre-sensitization, week 0. Treatment given: therapeutic diphenylcyclopropenone sensitization with weekly scalp DPC. TCRdb used MiXCR to reprocess the RACE reads, holding one entry per CDR3 protein. The sample yields about 120,000 distinct CDR3 sequences, roughly 14% seen once. CDR3 length equals 15 residues. In germline, CDR1 is MNHEY, CDR2 SVGEGT. With 5 bases clipped from V and 0 bases from J, the junction kept 3 bases outside the gene matches.

The sample was whole blood, taken in connection with sensitization to the hapten diphenylcyclopropenone (DPC). The J gene is TRBJ2-5, the V gene TRBV6-2 or TRBV6-3, with TRBD2 matching 10 bases. This receptor was taken from a woman younger than 30 with alopecia areata. Some clones in this sample may be carry-over from other donors' samples. The CDR3 sequence: CASSAGTSDQETQYF. CDR3 coding DNA: TGTGCCAGCAGTGCCGGGACTAGCGACCAAGAGACCCAGTACTTC.